This T cell receptor (beta chain) originates from a study of blood T cell repertoires in COVID-19. Overall study context: Italy, Spain and the United States were the sources of the convalescent and acute COVID-19 samples. From T cells, B-cell-depleted T cells, or PBMCs came the material, which was cDNA or gDNA.

The V gene's germline CDR1 is SGHKS and CDR2 YYEKEE (reference sequence). V gave up 3 bases and J gave up 7 bases; unmatched junction bases: 14. The CDR3 has 17 amino acids. As processed by the authors: Estimated nucleated cell counts came from reference gene primer amplification. Sequencing used immunoSEQ multiplex PCR; TCRdb keeps in-frame clones, though not all of them. V, J and clone size were drawn from that table, and D and trimming were deduced from the DNA. The table shows about 80,000 clones, with about 85% occurring only once. This chain uses TRBV5-5 with TRBJ2-4, with 9 bases matching TRBD2. This receptor was taken from a human donor in a cohort sampled during active COVID-19. Sequencing was performed on peripheral blood. CDR3: CASSSPGRGGDGNIQYF. CDR3 DNA: TGTGCCAGCAGCTCCCCGGGGCGGGGGGGCGATGGGAACATTCAGTACTTC.